The 2 T cell receptor beta chains given below trace back to one sample, sequenced in a study of metastatic and nonmetastatic thyroid tumors. Thyroid surgery took place with no prior treatment in any patient. TCRdb re-clonotyped the PCR reads via MiXCR. This sample has about 21,000 clones, with about 17% found just once. Sequencing input: blood. These receptors originate from a male donor with papillary thyroid cancer or a benign thyroid nodule (not recorded which). Some clones in this sample may be carry-over from other donors' samples.

The chain recombines TRBV9 with TRBJ2-5; TRBD2 agrees at 8 bases. Germline lookup yields CDR1 SGDLS and CDR2 YYNGEE. This CDR3 spans 16 amino acids. J was trimmed by 4 bases and V by 4 bases; bases with no gene match: 12. The CDR3 region has the DNA TGTGCCAGCAGCACCATAGCGGGGTGGCCGACAGAGACCCAGTACTTC. It specifies CASSTIAGWPTETQYF. Combining the CDR3 with reference TRBV9 and TRBJ2-5 gives the whole variable domain DSGVTQTPKHLITATGQRVTLRCSPRSGDLSVYWYQQSLDQGLQFLIQYYNGEERAKGNILERFSAQQFPDLHSELNLSSLELGDSALYFCASSTIAGWPTETQYFGPGTRLLVL.

This clone showed up many times. This chain joins TRBV4-1 and TRBJ2-6; D call uncertain. The CDR3 has 17 amino acids. In germline, CDR1 is MGHRA, CDR2 YSYEKL. Between the trimmed V and J ends, which lost 0 bases and 2 bases, there was a span of 11 bases. Here the CDR3 reads CASSQDFRQTGANVLTF. CDR3 sequence (DNA): TGCGCCAGCAGCCAAGATTTTAGGCAGACTGGGGCCAACGTCCTGACTTTC.